This TCR beta chain is from a study of T cells in Graves' hyperthyroidism and ophthalmopathy (dated by TCRdb to the late 2010s). For the wider study: Peripheral blood was collected at initial diagnosis, before any treatment. The paper reports TCR Vbeta CDR3 sequencing of approximately 130 peripheral blood samples: under 45 ophthalmopathy, 70 to 85 hyperthyroidism and about 17 progressor patients. To identify TCR V-J signatures that set the groups apart, the researchers used a discovery cohort of 90 to 100 patients, made up of 40 to 45 with Graves' ophthalmopathy and 57 with stable Graves' hyperthyroidism. Once sampling was done, hyperthyroidism patients were given methimazole at a starting dose of 30 mg daily, whereas ophthalmopathy patients were given high-dose intravenous methylprednisolone. The study also compared thyroid tissue and blood T-cell repertoires from more than five Graves' hyperthyroidism patients. Prospective prediction of ophthalmopathy was tested in an independent validation cohort consisting of 18 to 20 hyperthyroidism patients and more than 15 patients who later progressed to ophthalmopathy. The roughly 91 discovery patients were randomly divided into training and test sets at a 7:3 ratio. Summary of the overall study and its limitations: Most expanded thyroid clonotypes (frequency above 0.001) were also detected in blood, suggesting blood repertoires may reflect thyroid immune responses. Sample size was not statistically predetermined, and blinding of investigators to group allocation was not performed. In validation, the model predicted progression to ophthalmopathy with roughly 70% sensitivity and approximately 74% specificity, a median of 6.5 months before onset. A model built on a 13 V-J signature distinguished ophthalmopathy from stable hyperthyroidism, reaching 87.88% sensitivity and around 82% specificity in cross-validation and 80%/75% in testing.

The TCR beta CDR3 regions were amplified from RNA transcripts. The TCR CDR3 was subjected to a first round of RT-PCR using the HTBI primer set and the Qiagen OneStep RT-PCR kit. Libraries were constructed in a second round of multiplex PCR, after which size selection and purification were performed. Paired-end sequencing of the libraries was performed with 100 bp reads on an Illumina HiSeq2000. The original methods were these. SOAPnuke was used to process the raw data, with reads discarded if the reads contained adapters or uncalled bases, had a mean Phred below 15, or lacked an exact constant-primer or identifier match. High-quality paired reads were merged with COPE v1.2.5, and unique nucleotide sequences were defined as clonotypes. Clonotypes were aligned to IMGT TRBV, TRBD and TRBJ reference segments using MiTCR v1.1. The analysis was restricted to V-J combinations with a frequency above 0.0001, which together covered just over 98% of the repertoires. The TCS score was defined as F50 (clonal expansion) divided by E x V (chaos), with BLOSUM62-based TCRdist calculated between CDR3 peptides within each V-J. Welch's t-statistics and random forest reduced 500 to 550 V-J features to about 13, which were used in a naive Bayes classifier (R e1071). TCRdb's own reprocessing of the public reads used fastp at Q25 and MiXCR and kept productive beta chains. CDR3 protein duplicates are merged, each entry listing the most common genes and DNA. What appears here as the V and J calls and clone size reflects TCRdb's work, not the paper's. The sample yields about 420,000 distinct CDR3 sequences; approximately 15% were counted once. The top ten hold about 5% of the sample.

Here V drops 8 bases and J drops 4 bases, and the junction holds 13 bases not matched to any gene. Spanning cysteine to phenylalanine, the CDR3 consists of 15 amino acids. Solely the CDR3 DNA is kept, with 45 bases framed from the first base. Sequences SNHLY (CDR1) and FYNNEI (CDR2) are obtained from the germline V gene. Graves' hyperthyroidism was defined as stable when no progression to ophthalmopathy occurred over 18 months of follow-up. Hyperthyroidism patients were newly diagnosed, with disease duration under 2 months, and aged 18 to 65 years. Exclusion was applied to patients with uncontrolled infections, other autoimmune diseases, pregnancy or lactation. Diagnoses relied on clinical symptoms, serum thyroxine and TRAb, thyroid ultrasound and orbital computed tomography. Ficoll-Paque density gradient centrifugation was used to isolate PBMCs from around 9.1 ml of fresh peripheral blood. Total RNA was extracted using Trizol reagent, and RNA quality was assessed on an Agilent 2100 Bioanalyzer.

A word on this clonotype: The antigen this receptor binds is unknown. The input lacks base qualities; no much larger clone sits a single base away.

The sequencing sample was made of blood. This TCR derives from a woman aged 18-35 years with Graves' hyperthyroidism. This chain is built from TRBV2 and TRBJ1-1; the central 7 bases match TRBD1. This receptor has the CDR3 CASSQGVSEFTEAFF. The bases are TGTGCCAGCTCGCAGGGGGTCAGTGAATTCACTGAAGCTTTCTTT.